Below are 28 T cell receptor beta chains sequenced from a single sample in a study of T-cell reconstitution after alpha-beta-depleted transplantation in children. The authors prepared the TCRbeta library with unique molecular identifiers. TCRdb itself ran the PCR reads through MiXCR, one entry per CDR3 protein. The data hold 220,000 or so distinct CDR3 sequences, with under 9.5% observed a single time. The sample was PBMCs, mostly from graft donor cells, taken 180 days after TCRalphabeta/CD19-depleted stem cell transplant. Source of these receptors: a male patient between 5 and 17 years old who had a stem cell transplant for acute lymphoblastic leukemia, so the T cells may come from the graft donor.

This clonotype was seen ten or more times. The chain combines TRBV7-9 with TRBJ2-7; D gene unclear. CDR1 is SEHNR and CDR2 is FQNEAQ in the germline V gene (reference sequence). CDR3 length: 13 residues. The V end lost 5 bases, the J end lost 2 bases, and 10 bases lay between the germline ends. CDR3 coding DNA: TGTGCCAGCAGCGCTGGTGGGGCCTACGAGCAGTACTTC. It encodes CASSAGGAYEQYF.

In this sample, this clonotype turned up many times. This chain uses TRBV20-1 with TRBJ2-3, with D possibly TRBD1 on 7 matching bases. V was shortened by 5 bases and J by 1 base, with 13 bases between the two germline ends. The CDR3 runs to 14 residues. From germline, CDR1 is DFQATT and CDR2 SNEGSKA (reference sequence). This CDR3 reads CSARRDRRTDTQYF. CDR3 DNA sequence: TGCAGTGCTCGGCGGGACAGACGCACAGATACGCAGTATTTT.

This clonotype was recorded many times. DNA for the CDR3: TGTGCCAGCAGGACGGCGCGCGACAGGGGCTACGAGCAGTACTTC. It codes for CASRTARDRGYEQYF. This rearrangement joins TRBV6-1 to TRBJ2-7, with TRBD1 identical over 8 bases. The CDR3 loop spans 15 amino acids. CDR1 and CDR2 from the germline V gene are MNHNS and SASEGT. V shed 6 bases, J shed 3 bases, and the junction held 10 bases outside the gene matches.

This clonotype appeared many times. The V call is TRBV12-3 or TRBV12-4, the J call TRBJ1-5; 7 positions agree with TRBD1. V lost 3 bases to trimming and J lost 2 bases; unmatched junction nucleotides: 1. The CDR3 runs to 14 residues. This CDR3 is CASSFGQGNQPQHF. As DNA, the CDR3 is TGTGCCAGCAGTTTCGGACAGGGCAATCAGCCCCAGCATTTT.

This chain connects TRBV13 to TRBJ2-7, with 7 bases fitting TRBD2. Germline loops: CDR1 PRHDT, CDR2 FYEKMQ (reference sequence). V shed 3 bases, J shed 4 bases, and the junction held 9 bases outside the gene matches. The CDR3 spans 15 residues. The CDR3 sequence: CASSFRREASYEQYF. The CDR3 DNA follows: TGTGCCAGCAGCTTCAGACGGGAGGCCTCTTACGAGCAGTACTTC.

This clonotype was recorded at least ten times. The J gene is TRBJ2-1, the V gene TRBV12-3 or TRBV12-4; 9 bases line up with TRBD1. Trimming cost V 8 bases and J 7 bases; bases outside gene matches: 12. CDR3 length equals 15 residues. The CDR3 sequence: CASLQAGTGMNEQFF. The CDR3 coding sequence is TGTGCCAGCCTCCAAGCCGGGACAGGGATGAATGAGCAGTTCTTC.

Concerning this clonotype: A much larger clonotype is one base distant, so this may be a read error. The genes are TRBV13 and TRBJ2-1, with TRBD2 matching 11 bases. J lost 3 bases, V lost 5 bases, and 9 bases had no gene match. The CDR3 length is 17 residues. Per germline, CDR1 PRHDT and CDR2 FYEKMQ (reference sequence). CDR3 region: CASSTQTSGVIYNEQFF. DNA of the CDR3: TGTGCCAGCAGCACCCAGACTAGCGGGGTGATCTACAATGAGCAGTTCTTC.

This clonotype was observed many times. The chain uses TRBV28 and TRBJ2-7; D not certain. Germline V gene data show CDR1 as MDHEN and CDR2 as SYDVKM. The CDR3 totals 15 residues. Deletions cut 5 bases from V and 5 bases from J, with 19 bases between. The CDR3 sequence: CASSVMGGRVHEQYF. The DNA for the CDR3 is TGTGCCAGCAGTGTTATGGGTGGACGGGTCCACGAGCAGTACTTC.

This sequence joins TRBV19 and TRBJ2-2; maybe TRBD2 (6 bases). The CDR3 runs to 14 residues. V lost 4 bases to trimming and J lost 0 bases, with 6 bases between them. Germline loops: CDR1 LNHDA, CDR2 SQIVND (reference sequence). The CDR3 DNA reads TGTGCCAGTAGTAGCGGGGCGAACACCGGGGAGCTGTTTTTT. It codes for CASSSGANTGELFF.

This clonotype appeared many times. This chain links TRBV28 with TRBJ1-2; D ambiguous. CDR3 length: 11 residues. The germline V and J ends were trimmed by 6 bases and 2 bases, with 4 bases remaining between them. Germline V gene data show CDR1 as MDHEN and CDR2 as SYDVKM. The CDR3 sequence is CASSGNYGYTF. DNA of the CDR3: TGTGCCAGCAGCGGGAACTATGGCTACACCTTC.

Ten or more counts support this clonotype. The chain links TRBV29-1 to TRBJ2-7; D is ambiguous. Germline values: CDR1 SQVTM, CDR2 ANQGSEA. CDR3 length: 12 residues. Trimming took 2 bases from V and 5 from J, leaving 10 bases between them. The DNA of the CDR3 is TGCAGCGTTGAATGGCAGGCTGACGAGCAGTACTTC. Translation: CSVEWQADEQYF.

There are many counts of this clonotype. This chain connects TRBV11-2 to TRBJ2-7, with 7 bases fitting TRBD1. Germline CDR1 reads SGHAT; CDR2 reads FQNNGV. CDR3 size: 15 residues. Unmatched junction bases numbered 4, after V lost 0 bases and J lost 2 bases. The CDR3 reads CASSLEGTAPYEQYF. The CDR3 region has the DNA TGTGCCAGCAGCTTAGAGGGGACAGCCCCCTACGAGCAGTACTTC.

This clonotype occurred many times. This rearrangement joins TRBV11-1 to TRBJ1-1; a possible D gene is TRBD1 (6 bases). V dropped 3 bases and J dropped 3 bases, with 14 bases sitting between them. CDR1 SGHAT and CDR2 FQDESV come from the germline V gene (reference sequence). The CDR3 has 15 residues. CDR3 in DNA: TGTGCCAGCAGCTTCAACAGGGAGGTTTACACTGAAGCTTTCTTT. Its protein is CASSFNREVYTEAFF.

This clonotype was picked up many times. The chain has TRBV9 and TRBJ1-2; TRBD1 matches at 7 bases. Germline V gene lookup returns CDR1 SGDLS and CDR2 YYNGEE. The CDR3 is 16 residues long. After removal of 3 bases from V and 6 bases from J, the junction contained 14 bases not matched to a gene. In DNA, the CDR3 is TGTGCCAGCAGCGCGGACGTAACAGGGGTACGGAATGGCTACACCTTC. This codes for CASSADVTGVRNGYTF.

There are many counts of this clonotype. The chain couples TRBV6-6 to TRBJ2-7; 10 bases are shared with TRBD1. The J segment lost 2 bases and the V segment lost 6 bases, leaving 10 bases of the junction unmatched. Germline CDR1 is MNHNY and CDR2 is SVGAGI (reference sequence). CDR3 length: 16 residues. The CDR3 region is CASRYRDRGHPYEQYF. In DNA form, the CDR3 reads TGTGCCAGCAGGTATAGAGACAGGGGGCACCCCTACGAGCAGTACTTC.

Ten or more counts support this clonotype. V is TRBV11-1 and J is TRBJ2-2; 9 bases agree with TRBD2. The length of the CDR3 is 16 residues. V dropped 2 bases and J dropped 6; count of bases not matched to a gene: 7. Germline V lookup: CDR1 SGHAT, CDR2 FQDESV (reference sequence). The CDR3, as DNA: TGTGCCAGCAGCTTACTCCCTGAGCGGGGGGCCGGGGAGCTGTTTTTT. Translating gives CASSLLPERGAGELFF.

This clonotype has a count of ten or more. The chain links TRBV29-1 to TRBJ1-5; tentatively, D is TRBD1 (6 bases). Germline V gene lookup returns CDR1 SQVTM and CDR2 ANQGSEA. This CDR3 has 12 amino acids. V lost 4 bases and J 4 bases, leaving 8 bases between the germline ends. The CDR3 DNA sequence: TGCAGCGTTGGACAGGCGAATCAGCCCCAGCATTTT. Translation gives CSVGQANQPQHF.

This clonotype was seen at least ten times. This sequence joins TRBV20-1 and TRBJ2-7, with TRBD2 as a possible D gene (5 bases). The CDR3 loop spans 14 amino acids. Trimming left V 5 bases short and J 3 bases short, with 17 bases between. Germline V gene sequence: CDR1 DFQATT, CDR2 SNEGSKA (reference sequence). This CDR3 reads CSAPPLRELYEQYF. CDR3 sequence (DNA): TGCAGTGCTCCCCCCTTGAGGGAACTCTACGAGCAGTACTTC.

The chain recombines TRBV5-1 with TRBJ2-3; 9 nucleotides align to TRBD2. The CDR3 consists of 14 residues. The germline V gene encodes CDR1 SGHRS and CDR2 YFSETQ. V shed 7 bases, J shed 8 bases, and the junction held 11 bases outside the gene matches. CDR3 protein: CASSPWREGGTQYF. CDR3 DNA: TGCGCCAGCTCCCCCTGGCGGGAGGGCGGTACGCAGTATTTT.

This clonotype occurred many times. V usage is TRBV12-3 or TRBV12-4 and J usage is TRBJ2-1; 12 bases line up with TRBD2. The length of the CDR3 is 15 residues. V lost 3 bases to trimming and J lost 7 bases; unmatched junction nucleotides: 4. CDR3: CASSFTSGRRNEQFF. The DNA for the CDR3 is TGTGCCAGCAGTTTCACTAGCGGGAGGCGTAATGAGCAGTTCTTC.

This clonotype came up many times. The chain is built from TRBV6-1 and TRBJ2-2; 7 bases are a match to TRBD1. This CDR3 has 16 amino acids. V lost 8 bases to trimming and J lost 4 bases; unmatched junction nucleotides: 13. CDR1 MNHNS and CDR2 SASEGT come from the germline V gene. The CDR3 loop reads CASGPLQGQGTGELFF. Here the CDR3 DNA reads TGTGCCAGCGGCCCCCTACAGGGGCAGGGCACCGGGGAGCTGTTTTTT.

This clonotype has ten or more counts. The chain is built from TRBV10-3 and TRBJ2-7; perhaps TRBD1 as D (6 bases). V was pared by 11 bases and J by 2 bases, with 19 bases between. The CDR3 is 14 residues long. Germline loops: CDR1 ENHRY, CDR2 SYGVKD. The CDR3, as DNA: TGTGCCGCCGTCTCACGAACAGGGCCCTACGAGCAGTACTTC. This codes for CAAVSRTGPYEQYF.

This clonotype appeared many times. The CDR3 sequence: CASSTEPEKLFF. The CDR3 nucleotides read TGTGCCAGCAGCACTGAGCCTGAAAAACTGTTTTTT. The V gene is TRBV7-2, the J gene TRBJ1-4; D is uncertain. Germline V CDR1 and CDR2: SGHTA, FQGNSA. The CDR3 totals 12 residues. V was cut by 5 bases and J by 7 bases, with 8 bases left in between.

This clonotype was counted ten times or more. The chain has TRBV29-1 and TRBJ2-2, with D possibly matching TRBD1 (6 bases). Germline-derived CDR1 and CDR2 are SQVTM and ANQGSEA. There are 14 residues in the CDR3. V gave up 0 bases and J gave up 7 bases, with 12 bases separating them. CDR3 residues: CSVEDRSRGGELFF. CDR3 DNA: TGCAGCGTTGAAGATAGGAGCAGGGGCGGGGAGCTGTTTTTT.

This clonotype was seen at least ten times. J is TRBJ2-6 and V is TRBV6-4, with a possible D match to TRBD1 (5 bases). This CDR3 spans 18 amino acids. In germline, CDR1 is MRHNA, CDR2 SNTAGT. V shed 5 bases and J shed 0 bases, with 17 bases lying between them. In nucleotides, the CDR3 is TGTGCCAGCAGTAGGGTGGCAGGGATGGACTCTGGGGCCAACGTCCTGACTTTC. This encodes CASSRVAGMDSGANVLTF.

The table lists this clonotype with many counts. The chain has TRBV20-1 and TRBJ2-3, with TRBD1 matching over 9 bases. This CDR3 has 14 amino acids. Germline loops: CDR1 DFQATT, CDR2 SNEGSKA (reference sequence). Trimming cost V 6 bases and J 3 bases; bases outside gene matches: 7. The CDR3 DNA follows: TGCAGTGCACAGACAGGGGGGGGTACAGATACGCAGTATTTT. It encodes CSAQTGGGTDTQYF.

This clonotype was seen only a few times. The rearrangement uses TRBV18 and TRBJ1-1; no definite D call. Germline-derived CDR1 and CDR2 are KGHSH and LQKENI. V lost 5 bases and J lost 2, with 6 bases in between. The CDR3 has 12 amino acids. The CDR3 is CASSAENTEAFF. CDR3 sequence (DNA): TGTGCCAGCTCAGCGGAAAACACTGAAGCTTTCTTT.

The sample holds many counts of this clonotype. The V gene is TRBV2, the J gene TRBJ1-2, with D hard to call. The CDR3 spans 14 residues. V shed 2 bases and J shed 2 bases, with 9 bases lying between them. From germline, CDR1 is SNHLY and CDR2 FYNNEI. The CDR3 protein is CASSESGQNYGYTF. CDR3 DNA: TGTGCCAGCAGTGAATCTGGCCAGAACTATGGCTACACCTTC.